This TCR beta chain was captured in a study of Tregs in tolerant kidney transplant recipients. The CDR3 totals 13 residues. V was shortened by 5 bases and J by 5 bases, with 14 bases between the two germline ends. Germline V gene sequence: CDR1 SGHKS, CDR2 YYEKEE (reference sequence). Using immunoSEQ multiplex PCR, the repertoire was profiled, and TCRdb retains in-frame clones only, with some absent. Of approximately 90,000 clones listed, 80% to 95% are singletons. Recipients received nonmyeloablative bone marrow transplants from related graft donors, with transient mixed chimerism. Unstimulated Tregs (CD4+CD25+CD127-) and CD4+CD25- non-Tregs were sorted from PBMCs.

The sequence was obtained from a human patient who received a combined kidney and bone marrow transplant. Some T cells may possibly be graft donor cells. The sequencing used CD4+ T cells from blood (PBMCs), collected 12 months after the transplant. The rearrangement links TRBV5-5 to TRBJ2-7; a possible D gene is TRBD1 (6 bases). The CDR3 is CASRQGIVNEQYF. CDR3 coding DNA: TGTGCCAGCAGACAGGGAATTGTCAACGAGCAGTACTTC.